One sample yielded the 24 T cell receptor beta chains listed below, sequenced in a study of cytomegalovirus exposure and HLA in healthy donors. The PCR ran on 60 Vbeta and 13 Jbeta primers. The repertoire was sequenced with immunoSEQ multiplex PCR; TCRdb's copy has only in-frame clones and lacks some. The table lists around 140,000 clones, 70% to 85% of them singletons. Sequencing was performed on PBMCs. Receptors were obtained from a woman between 35 and 50 years old in good health and CMV-seronegative.

The chain employs TRBV11-2 and TRBJ2-7; D may be TRBD2 (5 bases). The CDR3 is 13 amino acids. Trimming stripped 2 bases from V and 2 bases from J, with 7 bases between. CDR1 SGHAT and CDR2 FQNNGV come from the germline V gene. Here the CDR3 reads CASSLTSPYEQYF. The CDR3, as DNA: TGTGCCAGCAGCTTAACTAGTCCCTACGAGCAGTACTTC.

This sequence joins TRBV5-5 and TRBJ2-5, with 9 bases fitting TRBD1. The germline V gene has CDR1 SGHKS and CDR2 YYEKEE (reference sequence). J lost 5 bases, V lost 3 bases, and 8 bases had no gene match. CDR3 size: 15 residues. The CDR3 nucleotides read TGTGCCAGCAGCTCTTGGGACAGGGCGGAGGAGACCCAGTACTTC. This encodes CASSSWDRAEETQYF.

The chain has TRBV18 and TRBJ2-1; TRBD2 agrees at 11 bases. Germline-derived CDR1 and CDR2 are KGHSH and LQKENI. After removal of 0 bases from V and 6 bases from J, the junction contained 1 base not matched to a gene. This CDR3 region has 15 residues. The DNA of the CDR3 is TGTGCCAGCTCACCACCTAGCGGGAGGGCCAATGAGCAGTTCTTC. Protein product: CASSPPSGRANEQFF.

The chain employs TRBV7-9 and TRBJ2-7; a possible D gene is TRBD1 (5 bases). V lost 1 base and J 2 bases, leaving 15 bases between the germline ends. CDR3 length: 16 amino acids. Germline V CDR1 and CDR2: SEHNR, FQNEAQ (reference sequence). For the CDR3, the DNA is TGTGCCAGCAGCTTAGAAACGTGGGGCCGGCCCTACGAGCAGTACTTC. Protein product: CASSLETWGRPYEQYF.

The V gene is TRBV4-3, the J gene TRBJ2-1; tentative D call: TRBD2 (5 bases). Trimming removed 0 bases at V and 0 bases at J, with 9 bases between. CDR1 LGHNA and CDR2 YSLEER come from the germline V gene. This CDR3 contains 16 residues. The CDR3 protein is CASSQDPGLSYNEQFF. CDR3 coding DNA: TGCGCCAGCAGCCAAGATCCCGGACTCTCCTACAATGAGCAGTTCTTC.

The CDR3 reads CASGGYYEQYF. The DNA for the CDR3 is TGTGCCAGCGGAGGGTACTACGAGCAGTACTTC. The chain carries TRBV2 and TRBJ2-5; tentative D call: TRBD2 (6 bases). Matching the DNA end better, TRBJ2-7 makes the J call doubtful. The CDR3 covers 11 residues. The germline V gene has CDR1 SNHLY and CDR2 FYNNEI.

V and J are TRBV28 and TRBJ2-5; tentatively, D is TRBD2 (5 bases). The CDR3 is 15 amino acids. V was shortened by 4 bases and J by 7 bases, with 19 bases between the two germline ends. Germline CDR1 is MDHEN and CDR2 is SYDVKM. CDR3 DNA: TGTGCCAGCAGTTCGTACCTCCGGCCCGAGGGGACCCAGTACTTC. It codes for CASSSYLRPEGTQYF.

The rearrangement uses TRBV9 and TRBJ2-3; TRBD1 matches 7 bases. Trimming cost V 3 bases and J 0 bases; bases outside gene matches: 10. Germline V gene lookup returns CDR1 SGDLS and CDR2 YYNGEE. The CDR3 covers 17 residues. The DNA of the CDR3 is TGTGCCAGCAGCGCTGAGACAGGGTTGACTAGCACAGATACGCAGTATTTT. It codes for CASSAETGLTSTDTQYF.

The chain joins TRBV19 to TRBJ2-7, with D unresolved. The ends were cut back, 3 bases at V and 2 bases at J, with 11 bases in the middle. CDR3 length: 14 amino acids. Germline-derived CDR1 and CDR2 are LNHDA and SQIVND (reference sequence). This CDR3 reads CASSITDKTYEQYF. The DNA of the CDR3 is TGTGCCAGTAGTATTACAGACAAAACCTACGAGCAGTACTTC.

The chain is built from TRBV6-6 and TRBJ2-7, with 11 bases aligning to TRBD2. Germline CDR1 reads MNHNY; CDR2 reads SVGAGI (reference sequence). Losses at the gene ends were 6 bases for V and 9 bases for J; bases not matched to a gene: 16. The CDR3 extends over 16 amino acids. CDR3 bases: TGTGCCAGCAGAACATTCGGGACTAGCGGTAGGATTGCGCAGTACTTC. Translation: CASRTFGTSGRIAQYF.

The chain carries TRBV14 and TRBJ1-5; D gene uncertain. The CDR3 is 16 residues long. Per the germline V gene, CDR1 is SGHDN and CDR2 is FVKESK. The V gene lost 0 bases and the J gene lost 4 bases, with 13 bases spanning the gap. In nucleotides, the CDR3 is TGTGCCAGCAGCCAAGAGAATCAAGCGGAGAATCAGCCCCAGCATTTT. Its protein product is CASSQENQAENQPQHF. The whole variable domain, remainder taken from reference TRBV14 and TRBJ1-5, is EAGVTQFPSHSVIEKGQTVTLRCDPISGHDNLYWYRRVMGKEIKFLLHFVKESKQDESGMPNNRFLAERTGGTYSTLKVQPAELEDSGVYFCASSQENQAENQPQHFGDGTRLSIL.

V usage is TRBV5-1 and J usage is TRBJ1-2, with 10 nucleotides matching TRBD1. The germline V gene encodes CDR1 SGHRS and CDR2 YFSETQ. V gave up 7 bases and J gave up 6 bases; unmatched junction bases: 9. The CDR3 totals 14 residues. CDR3 nucleotide sequence: TGCGCCAGCGCGGATACCGGGACAGGGGATGGCTACACCTTC. Translated, it gives CASADTGTGDGYTF.

This rearrangement joins TRBV7-9 to TRBJ2-7, with D perhaps TRBD1 (6 bases). V lost 5 bases, J lost 0 bases, and 8 bases lay in between. This CDR3 is built from 13 residues. CDR1 and CDR2 (germline): SEHNR, FQNEAQ (reference sequence). The CDR3 reads CASSGTPSYEQYF. The CDR3 nucleotides are TGTGCCAGCAGCGGGACACCCTCCTACGAGCAGTACTTC.

The rearrangement uses TRBV7-9 and TRBJ2-5, with D tentatively TRBD2 (5 bases). Germline-derived CDR1 and CDR2 are SEHNR and FQNEAQ (reference sequence). CDR3 length equals 15 residues. V was clipped by 7 bases and J by 3 bases, with 18 bases between them. The CDR3 sequence: CASKNGKSTEETQYF. Written as DNA, the CDR3 is TGTGCCAGCAAAAACGGGAAATCCACGGAAGAGACCCAGTACTTC.

The CDR3 DNA reads TGCGCCAGCAGCCTGGGCGGGCAGCATGGCTACACCTTC. Translated, it gives CASSLGGQHGYTF. The genes are TRBV5-1 and TRBJ1-2; D gene ambiguous. This CDR3 region has 13 residues. V dropped 4 bases and J dropped 6 bases, with 13 bases sitting between them. Germline V gives CDR1 SGHRS, CDR2 YFSETQ.

The chain joins TRBV4-3 to TRBJ1-1; 8 bases are shared with TRBD1. The V gene end was trimmed by 2 bases and the J gene end by 7 bases; junction bases not matched to a gene: 15. The CDR3 loop spans 17 amino acids. Germline loops: CDR1 LGHNA, CDR2 YSLEER. CDR3 DNA sequence: TGCGCCAGCAGCCAACAAAACCTCAGGGGGCTTCCCTTTGAAGCTTTCTTT. Its translation is CASSQQNLRGLPFEAFF.

The chain employs TRBV4-3 and TRBJ2-1; D may be TRBD1 (6 bases). From germline, CDR1 is LGHNA and CDR2 YSLEER. The CDR3 spans 16 residues. V was clipped by 1 base and J by 4 bases, with 14 bases between them. CDR3 sequence: CASSQVEGHVYNEQFF. The CDR3 DNA sequence: TGCGCCAGCAGCCAAGTTGAGGGACACGTATACAATGAGCAGTTCTTC.

The chain links TRBV14 to TRBJ1-1; D remains unclear. V lost 5 bases, J lost 4 bases, and 11 bases lay in between. This CDR3 is 13 amino acids long. CDR1 SGHDN and CDR2 FVKESK come from the germline V gene. CDR3 sequence (DNA): TGTGCCAGCAGCTCTGGCGGCCTCACTGAAGCTTTCTTT. Encoded protein: CASSSGGLTEAFF.

This clone was found a few times. The rearrangement joins TRBV11-2 to TRBJ1-1; tentatively, D is TRBD1 (6 bases). Per germline, CDR1 SGHAT and CDR2 FQNNGV. This CDR3 spans 12 amino acids. V shed 3 bases and J shed 7 bases, with 9 bases lying between them. CDR3 loop: CASSLDRLEAFF. The CDR3 DNA sequence: TGTGCCAGCAGCTTGGACAGACTTGAAGCTTTCTTT. Full variable domain (rest looked up from reference TRBV11-2 and TRBJ1-1): EAGVAQSPRYKIIEKRQSVAFWCNPISGHATLYWYQQILGQGPKLLIQFQNNGVVDDSQLPKDRFSAERLKGVDSTLKIQPAKLEDSAVYLCASSLDRLEAFFGQGTRLTVV.

The chain carries TRBV30 and TRBJ2-5, with TRBD2 matching 8 bases. V lost 3 bases to trimming and J lost 0 bases; unmatched junction nucleotides: 9. The germline gives CDR1 GTSNPN, CDR2 SVGIG (reference sequence). This CDR3 is built from 16 residues. CDR3 nucleotide sequence: TGTGCCTGGAGGGAGTGGGTAGCGGGGCACCAAGAGACCCAGTACTTC. Protein product: CAWREWVAGHQETQYF.

This rearrangement joins TRBV6-1 to TRBJ2-3; D remains unclear. The CDR3 totals 15 residues. Trimming removed 6 bases at V and 4 bases at J, with 17 bases between. The V gene's germline CDR1 is MNHNS and CDR2 SASEGT. The CDR3 bases are TGTGCCAGCAGCCTTACTCGAAGCAGCGCAGATACGCAGTATTTT. Translating it yields CASSLTRSSADTQYF.

V gene TRBV7-2 combines with J gene TRBJ2-1; TRBD2 is a possible D gene (5 bases). Germline V lookup: CDR1 SGHTA, CDR2 FQGNSA. The CDR3 has 16 residues. V lost 0 bases to trimming and J lost 7 bases, with 16 bases between them. DNA of the CDR3: TGTGCCAGCAGCTTAGCGGGGAGACCCCTTGTGAATGAGCAGTTCTTC. Protein product: CASSLAGRPLVNEQFF.

The chain employs TRBV29-1 and TRBJ1-2, with 10 bases identical to TRBD1. The V gene end was trimmed by 6 bases and the J gene end by 4 bases; junction bases not matched to a gene: 8. This CDR3 contains 14 residues. Germline-derived CDR1 and CDR2 are SQVTM and ANQGSEA. In nucleotides, the CDR3 is TGCAGCGTGCCGGACAGGGGGTTTTCCTATGGCTACACCTTC. Its translation is CSVPDRGFSYGYTF.

The rearrangement uses TRBV19 and TRBJ1-1; D might be TRBD1 (6 bases). With 5 bases removed from V and 5 bases from J, the gap between germline ends came to 18 bases. CDR1 and CDR2 (germline): LNHDA, SQIVND (reference sequence). The CDR3 is 15 amino acids. Here the CDR3 DNA reads TGTGCCAGTAGTGACCTTGTGGGGGCTGGGACTGAAGCTTTCTTT. Translation gives CASSDLVGAGTEAFF.